A single sample gave rise to the 28 T cell receptor beta chains below, sequenced in a study of T cells in Graves' hyperthyroidism and ophthalmopathy. There were TCR beta CDR3 regions amplified from RNA transcripts. When the TCR CDR3 underwent first-round RT-PCR, the HTBI primer set was used. Using its own MiXCR run on the multiplex PCR reads, TCRdb lists one record per CDR3 protein. The sample lists 200,000 to 250,000 distinct CDR3 sequences; around 18% were seen once. The sequenced sample was blood. All receptors come from a man aged 40-55 years with Graves' hyperthyroidism.

This clonotype was found a few times. The chain is built from TRBV6-2 or TRBV6-3 and TRBJ2-3; 9 bases are shared with TRBD1. The CDR3 extends over 11 amino acids. Germline V lookup: CDR1 MNHEY, CDR2 SVGEGT. The V segment lost 6 bases and the J segment 8 bases; nucleotides outside the gene matches: 0. CDR3 DNA: TGTGCCAGCAGGGACAGGGGTACGCAGTATTTT. This translates into CASRDRGTQYF.

This clonotype was detected many times. The gene calls are TRBV30 and TRBJ2-1; unclear D gene. The germline V gene has CDR1 GTSNPN and CDR2 SVGIG (reference sequence). CDR3 length: 14 amino acids. V lost 8 bases and J 4 bases, leaving 18 bases between the germline ends. CDR3 bases: TGTGCCCTCTCGGACGGCCGTTCGTACAATGAGCAGTTCTTC. It is translated as CALSDGRSYNEQFF.

This clonotype was counted ten times or more. The J gene is TRBJ2-5, the V gene TRBV7-9; maybe TRBD1 (5 bases). V was shortened by 1 base and J by 2 bases, with 8 bases between the two germline ends. Germline CDR1 reads SEHNR; CDR2 reads FQNEAQ (reference sequence). This CDR3 comprises 14 residues. Here the CDR3 reads CASSLGAGQETQYF. DNA for the CDR3: TGTGCCAGCAGCTTAGGTGCAGGGCAAGAGACCCAGTACTTC.

This clonotype was seen more than once but under ten times. This chain joins TRBV11-2 and TRBJ2-5; 7 nucleotides agree with TRBD2. The CDR3 runs to 16 residues. V gave up 5 bases and J gave up 2 bases; unmatched junction bases: 11. Germline V gives CDR1 SGHAT, CDR2 FQNNGV. Here the CDR3 DNA reads TGTGCCAGCAGCCTCGGACTAGTGGGCTCTCAAGAGACCCAGTACTTC. Its protein is CASSLGLVGSQETQYF.

This clonotype was counted ten times or more. The gene calls are TRBV28 and TRBJ1-1; D gene ambiguous. Trimming stripped 4 bases from V and 4 bases from J, with 7 bases between. Germline V CDR1 and CDR2: MDHEN, SYDVKM. CDR3 length: 12 amino acids. The CDR3: CASSSAGTEAFF. The DNA for the CDR3 is TGTGCCAGCAGTTCTGCGGGCACTGAAGCTTTCTTT.

This clonotype was seen many times. V and J are TRBV5-1 and TRBJ1-5; D not resolved. Trimming removed 0 bases at V and 2 bases at J, with 6 bases between. Germline V lookup: CDR1 SGHRS, CDR2 YFSETQ. The CDR3 is made up of 14 amino acids. This CDR3 reads CASSLGAGNQPQHF. CDR3 bases: TGCGCCAGCAGCTTGGGAGCAGGCAATCAGCCCCAGCATTTT.

This clonotype was counted many times. The rearrangement joins TRBV3-1 to TRBJ2-3; D perhaps matches TRBD1 (6 bases). Germline V gene lookup returns CDR1 LGHDT and CDR2 YNNKEL (reference sequence). The CDR3 spans 17 residues. Trimming removed 0 bases at V and 2 bases at J, with 15 bases between. CDR3 DNA sequence: TGTGCCAGCAGCCAAGAGGTGTGGGACACTTACACAGATACGCAGTATTTT. Its protein product is CASSQEVWDTYTDTQYF.

This sequence joins TRBV4-1 and TRBJ1-4; tentatively, D is TRBD1 (5 bases). Germline V CDR1 and CDR2: MGHRA, YSYEKL. The CDR3 is 17 residues long. V lost 4 bases to trimming and J lost 2 bases, with 17 bases between them. Written as DNA, the CDR3 is TGCGCCAGCAGCCGGTCCCGCCTGGGGACGACTAATGAAAAACTGTTTTTT. Its translation is CASSRSRLGTTNEKLFF.

This clonotype came up many times. The chain combines TRBV7-2 with TRBJ1-5; D gene uncertain. The CDR3 extends over 15 amino acids. Germline loops: CDR1 SGHTA, CDR2 FQGNSA. Trimming shortened V by 3 bases and J by 2 bases, and 11 bases separated the two germline ends. CDR3 coding DNA: TGTGCCAGCAGCTTGAACATCCACGGCAATCAGCCCCAGCATTTT. It encodes CASSLNIHGNQPQHF.

This clonotype has at least ten counts. CDR3 amino acids: CASSMGHRFNQPQHF. The DNA for the CDR3 is TGTGCCAGTAGTATGGGACATAGATTCAATCAGCCCCAGCATTTT. The V and J genes are TRBV19 and TRBJ1-5; a weak D match, TRBD1 (6 bases). The length of the CDR3 is 15 residues. The ends were cut back, 3 bases at V and 3 bases at J, with 12 bases in the middle. Germline assignment: CDR1 LNHDA and CDR2 SQIVND (reference sequence).

This clonotype was picked up many times. The chain combines TRBV7-9 with TRBJ2-5; D is perhaps TRBD1 (6 bases). The CDR3 loop spans 15 amino acids. Trimming removed 5 bases from V and 0 bases from J, with 13 bases in between. CDR1 and CDR2 from the germline V gene are SEHNR and FQNEAQ (reference sequence). CDR3: CASSRRRTDQETQYF. CDR3 nucleotide sequence: TGTGCCAGCAGCCGCCGCCGGACAGACCAAGAGACCCAGTACTTC.

The chain carries TRBV5-5 and TRBJ1-6; D is uncertain. Trimming removed 6 bases at V and 5 bases at J, with 15 bases between. The CDR3 is 15 amino acids. Germline loops: CDR1 SGHKS, CDR2 YYEKEE (reference sequence). DNA for the CDR3: TGTGCCAGCACCCCTTCGGTAGCTAATAATTCACCCCTCCACTTT. Translated: CASTPSVANNSPLHF.

This sequence joins TRBV19 and TRBJ2-1, with 11 bases aligning to TRBD2. This CDR3 comprises 16 residues. Germline assignment: CDR1 LNHDA and CDR2 SQIVND (reference sequence). Unmatched junction bases numbered 4, after V lost 2 bases and J lost 4 bases. CDR3 protein: CASSITASGGYNEQFF. The CDR3 DNA follows: TGTGCCAGTAGTATAACCGCTAGCGGGGGGTACAATGAGCAGTTCTTC. Full variable domain (missing parts from reference TRBV19 and TRBJ2-1): DGGITQSPKYLFRKEGQNVTLSCEQNLNHDAMYWYRQDPGQGLRLIYYSQIVNDFQKGDIAEGYSVSREKKESFPLTVTSAQKNPTAFYLCASSITASGGYNEQFFGPGTRLTVL.

The table lists this clonotype with a few counts. A much larger clone sits a single nucleotide away, making a read error possible. This chain links TRBV11-2 with TRBJ1-1; D is unclear. The CDR3 totals 14 residues. Germline values: CDR1 SGHAT, CDR2 FQNNGV. Trimming shortened V by 7 bases and J by 0 bases, and 12 bases separated the two germline ends. The CDR3, as DNA: TGTGCCAGCAACTTTGCCCACATGAACACTGAAGCTTTCTTT. Residues: CASNFAHMNTEAFF.

This clonotype was seen a few times. This chain uses TRBV6-1 with TRBJ1-4, with 8 nucleotides matching TRBD1. Germline CDR1 and CDR2: MNHNS and SASEGT. This CDR3 is 18 amino acids long. V shed 2 bases, J shed 0 bases, and the junction held 8 bases outside the gene matches. This CDR3 is CASSEKSGGAATNEKLFF. The CDR3 region has the DNA TGTGCCAGCAGTGAAAAGTCAGGGGGCGCCGCAACTAATGAAAAACTGTTTTTT.

This chain connects TRBV11-2 to TRBJ1-1; perhaps TRBD1 as D (5 bases). V was trimmed by 2 bases and J by 2 bases, leaving 15 bases between them. The CDR3 length is 16 residues. Germline V gene lookup returns CDR1 SGHAT and CDR2 FQNNGV. The CDR3 DNA sequence: TGTGCCAGCAGCTTAAGGACGGGGACCGGAAACACTGAAGCTTTCTTT. Translation gives CASSLRTGTGNTEAFF.

This clonotype was seen a handful of times. The J gene is TRBJ1-5, the V gene TRBV10-1; D gene ambiguous. V lost 2 bases, J lost 3 bases, and 5 bases lay in between. CDR1 and CDR2 (germline): WNHNN, SYGVQD (reference sequence). The CDR3 consists of 13 residues. The CDR3 DNA follows: TGCGCCAGCAGTGAGGATTTCAATCAGCCCCAGCATTTT. It is translated as CASSEDFNQPQHF.

V gene TRBV6-1 combines with J gene TRBJ2-1; 9 bases match TRBD2. The CDR3 has 16 residues. The V segment lost 5 bases and the J segment 0 bases; nucleotides outside the gene matches: 5. Per germline, CDR1 MNHNS and CDR2 SASEGT. This chain's CDR3 is CASSNWTSASYNEQFF. The CDR3 DNA sequence: TGTGCCAGCAGTAACTGGACTAGCGCCTCCTACAATGAGCAGTTCTTC.

This clonotype was counted ten times or more. The genes are TRBV6-1 and TRBJ1-1; no firm D call. The CDR3 is made up of 15 amino acids. The V gene's germline CDR1 is MNHNS and CDR2 SASEGT. V was cut by 5 bases and J by 1 base, with 14 bases left in between. CDR3 sequence: CASSSSFGENTEAFF. CDR3 DNA: TGTGCCAGCAGTTCGAGCTTTGGAGAGAACACTGAAGCTTTCTTT.

There are many counts of this clonotype. The J gene is TRBJ2-7, the V gene TRBV4-3, with D perhaps assigned TRBD1 or TRBD2 (5 bases each). Between the trimmed V and J ends, which lost 1 base and 4 bases, there was a span of 17 bases. The CDR3 consists of 16 residues. Germline CDR1 is LGHNA and CDR2 is YSLEER. The CDR3 loop reads CASSQGAGTIAYEQYF. The DNA of the CDR3 is TGCGCCAGCAGCCAAGGTGCCGGGACGATCGCTTACGAGCAGTACTTC.

The chain links TRBV3-1 to TRBJ2-5; D is perhaps TRBD2 (6 bases). Between the trimmed V and J ends, which lost 7 bases and 5 bases, there was a span of 29 bases. The CDR3 extends over 18 amino acids. Germline CDR1 reads LGHDT; CDR2 reads YNNKEL (reference sequence). The CDR3 DNA sequence: TGTGCCAGCAATCGCGGGCCGGGACTCCAGGACGGGTGGGAGACCCAGTACTTC. Translated: CASNRGPGLQDGWETQYF.

The genes are TRBV6-2 or TRBV6-3 and TRBJ1-6; D not resolved. The CDR3 is 16 residues long. CDR1 and CDR2 from the germline V gene are MNHEY and SVGEGT. With 0 bases removed from V and 8 bases from J, the gap between germline ends came to 14 bases. The CDR3: CASSYSRGGSYSPLHF. For the CDR3, the DNA is TGTGCCAGCAGTTACTCGAGAGGCGGGAGTTATTCACCCCTCCACTTT.

A remark on this clonotype: One end of the junction varies from germline; a read error may be responsible. CDR3: CAWSRGGPLHFSYNEQFF. The CDR3 DNA follows: TGTGCCTGGAGTCGGGGGGGGCCTCTCCATTTTTCCTACAATGAACAGTTCTTC. The chain couples TRBV30 to TRBJ2-1; 8 nucleotides agree with TRBD2. This CDR3 comprises 18 residues. Per the germline V gene, CDR1 is GTSNPN and CDR2 is SVGIG (reference sequence).

J is TRBJ2-2 and V is TRBV9; maybe TRBD1 (6 bases). V was trimmed by 0 bases and J by 0 bases, leaving 9 bases between them. CDR3 length: 16 amino acids. From germline, CDR1 is SGDLS and CDR2 YYNGEE. The CDR3 reads CASSVDTGTNTGELFF. CDR3 bases: TGTGCCAGCAGCGTAGATACAGGGACGAACACCGGGGAGCTGTTTTTT.

Ten or more counts support this clonotype. The CDR3 bases are TGTGCCAGCAGTGACCACACAGGGGGGGGAGAGACCCAGTACTTC. This gives the protein CASSDHTGGGETQYF. The chain is built from TRBV2 and TRBJ2-5, with D possibly being TRBD1 (8 bases). From germline, CDR1 is SNHLY and CDR2 FYNNEI. V shed 3 bases and J shed 4 bases, with 15 bases lying between them. The CDR3 extends over 15 amino acids. Supplemented by reference TRBV2 and TRBJ2-5, the full variable domain reads EPEVTQTPSHQVTQMGQEVILRCVPISNHLYFYWYRQILGQKVEFLVSFYNNEISEKSEIFDDQFSVERPDGSNFTLKIRSTKLEDSAMYFCASSDHTGGGETQYFGPGTRLLVL.

In this sample, this clonotype turned up many times. The V and J genes are TRBV12-3 or TRBV12-4 and TRBJ1-5; the D gene is possibly TRBD1 (6 bases). The CDR3 contains 14 residues. V lost 5 bases and J 3 bases, leaving 11 bases between the germline ends. The CDR3 nucleotides are TGTGCCAGCAGTGACAGGTTGAACAATCAGCCCCAGCATTTT. Its translation: CASSDRLNNQPQHF.

This clonotype was detected many times. The chain links TRBV5-6 to TRBJ2-5; D not certain. Germline V lookup: CDR1 SGHDT, CDR2 YYEEEE. The germline V and J ends were trimmed by 0 bases and 7 bases, with 4 bases remaining between them. The CDR3 extends over 11 amino acids. CDR3 DNA: TGTGCCAGCAGCTTGGGGGTGACCCAGTACTTC. This translates into CASSLGVTQYF.

This chain links TRBV20-1 with TRBJ2-3; 14 bases are a match to TRBD2. The V and J ends lost 6 bases and 6 bases, in that order; junction bases with no gene match: 5. CDR1 and CDR2 from the germline V gene are DFQATT and SNEGSKA (reference sequence). This CDR3 has 14 amino acids. In DNA form, the CDR3 reads TGCAGTGCCAGACTAGCGGGGGGGGGGGATACGCAGTATTTT. Its protein is CSARLAGGGDTQYF.